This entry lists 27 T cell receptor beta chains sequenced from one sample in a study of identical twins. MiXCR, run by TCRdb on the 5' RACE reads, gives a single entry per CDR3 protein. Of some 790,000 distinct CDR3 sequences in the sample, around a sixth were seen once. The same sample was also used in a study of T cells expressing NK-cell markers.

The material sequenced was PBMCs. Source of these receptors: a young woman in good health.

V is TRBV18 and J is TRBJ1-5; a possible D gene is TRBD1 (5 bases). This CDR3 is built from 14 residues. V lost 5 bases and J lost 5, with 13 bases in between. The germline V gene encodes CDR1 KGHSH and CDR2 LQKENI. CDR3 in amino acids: CASSTTGGDQPQHF. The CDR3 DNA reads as TGTGCCAGCTCAACAACTGGAGGGGATCAGCCCCAGCATTTT.

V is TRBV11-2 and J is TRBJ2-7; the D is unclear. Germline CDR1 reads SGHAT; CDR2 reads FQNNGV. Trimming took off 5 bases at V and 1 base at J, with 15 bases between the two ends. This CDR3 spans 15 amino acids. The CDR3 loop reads CASSNPGLHSYEQYF. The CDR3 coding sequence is TGTGCCAGCAGCAATCCGGGCCTCCATTCCTACGAGCAGTACTTC.

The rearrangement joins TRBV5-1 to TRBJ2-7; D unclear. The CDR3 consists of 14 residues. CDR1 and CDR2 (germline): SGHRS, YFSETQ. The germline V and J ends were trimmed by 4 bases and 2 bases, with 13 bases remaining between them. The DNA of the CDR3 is TGCGCCAGCAGCCCTTTCCGCGTTCCCTACGAGCAGTACTTC. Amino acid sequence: CASSPFRVPYEQYF. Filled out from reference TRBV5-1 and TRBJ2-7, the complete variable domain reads KAGVTQTPRYLIKTRGQQVTLSCSPISGHRSVSWYQQTPGQGLQFLFEYFSETQRNKGNFPGRFSGRQFSNSRSEMNVSTLELGDSALYLCASSPFRVPYEQYFGPGTRLTVT.

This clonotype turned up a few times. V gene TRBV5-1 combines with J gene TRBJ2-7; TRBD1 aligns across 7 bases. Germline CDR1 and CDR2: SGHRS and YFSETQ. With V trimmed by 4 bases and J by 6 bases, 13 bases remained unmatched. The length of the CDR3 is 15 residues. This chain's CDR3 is CASSGIGGERTEQYF. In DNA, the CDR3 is TGCGCCAGCAGCGGAATAGGGGGCGAAAGGACCGAGCAGTACTTC.

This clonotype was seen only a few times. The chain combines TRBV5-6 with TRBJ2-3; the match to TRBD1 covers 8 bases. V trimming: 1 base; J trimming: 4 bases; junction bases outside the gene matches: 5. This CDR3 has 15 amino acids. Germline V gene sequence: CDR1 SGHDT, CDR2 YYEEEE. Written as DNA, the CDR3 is TGTGCCAGCAGCTTGATTGGACAGGGTGCAGATACGCAGTATTTT. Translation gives CASSLIGQGADTQYF.

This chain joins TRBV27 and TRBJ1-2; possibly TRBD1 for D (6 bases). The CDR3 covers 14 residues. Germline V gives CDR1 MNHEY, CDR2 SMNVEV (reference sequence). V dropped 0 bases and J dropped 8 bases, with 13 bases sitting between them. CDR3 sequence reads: CASSLSAVQGGYTF. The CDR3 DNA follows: TGTGCCAGCAGTTTATCGGCGGTACAGGGCGGCTACACCTTC.

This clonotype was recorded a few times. The DNA of the CDR3 is TGCAGCGTTGGGATCGGGGGCACAGATACGCAGTATTTT. Encoded protein: CSVGIGGTDTQYF. The V call is TRBV29-1, the J call TRBJ2-3, with a weak D call TRBD2 (5 bases). CDR3 length equals 13 residues. Germline CDR1 SQVTM, CDR2 ANQGSEA. V was shortened by 4 bases and J by 1 base, with 9 bases between the two germline ends.

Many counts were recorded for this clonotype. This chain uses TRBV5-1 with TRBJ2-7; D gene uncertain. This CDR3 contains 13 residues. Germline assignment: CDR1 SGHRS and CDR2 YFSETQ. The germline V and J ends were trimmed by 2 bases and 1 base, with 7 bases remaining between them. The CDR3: CASSFTTSYEQYF. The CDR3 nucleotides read TGCGCCAGCAGCTTCACAACTTCCTACGAGCAGTACTTC.

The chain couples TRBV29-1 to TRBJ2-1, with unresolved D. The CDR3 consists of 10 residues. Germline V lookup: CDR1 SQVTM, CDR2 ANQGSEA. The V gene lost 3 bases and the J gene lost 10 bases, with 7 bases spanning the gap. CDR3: CSVERKEQFF. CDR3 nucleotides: TGCAGCGTTGAGAGAAAGGAGCAGTTCTTC.

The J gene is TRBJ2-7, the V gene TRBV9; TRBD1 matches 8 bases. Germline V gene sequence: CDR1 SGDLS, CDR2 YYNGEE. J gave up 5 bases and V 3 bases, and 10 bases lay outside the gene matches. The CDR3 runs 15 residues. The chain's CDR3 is CASSARSTGDNEQYF. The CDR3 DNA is TGTGCCAGCAGCGCTAGATCGACAGGGGACAACGAGCAGTACTTC.

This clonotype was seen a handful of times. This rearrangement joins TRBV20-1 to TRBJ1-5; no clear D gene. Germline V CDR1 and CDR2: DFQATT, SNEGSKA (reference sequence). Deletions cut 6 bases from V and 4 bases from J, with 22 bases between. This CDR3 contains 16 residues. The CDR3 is CSAGYPGRGQNQPQHF. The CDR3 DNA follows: TGCAGTGCCGGATACCCAGGACGGGGTCAAAATCAGCCCCAGCATTTT.

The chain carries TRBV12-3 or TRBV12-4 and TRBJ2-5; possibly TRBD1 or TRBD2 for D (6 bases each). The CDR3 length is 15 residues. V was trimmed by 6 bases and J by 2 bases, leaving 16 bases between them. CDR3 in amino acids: CASRSGALRQETQYF. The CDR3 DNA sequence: TGTGCCAGCAGGTCGGGGGCACTACGTCAAGAGACCCAGTACTTC.

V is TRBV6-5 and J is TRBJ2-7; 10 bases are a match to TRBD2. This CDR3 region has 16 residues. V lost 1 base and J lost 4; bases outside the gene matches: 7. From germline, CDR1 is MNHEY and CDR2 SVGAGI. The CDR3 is CASSYWSSGSKYEQYF. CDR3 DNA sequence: TGTGCCAGCAGTTACTGGTCTAGCGGGAGTAAATACGAGCAGTACTTC.

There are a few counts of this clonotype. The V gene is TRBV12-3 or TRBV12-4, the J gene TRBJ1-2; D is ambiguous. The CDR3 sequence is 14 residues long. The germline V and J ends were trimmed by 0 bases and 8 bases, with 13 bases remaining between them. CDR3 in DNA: TGTGCCAGCAGTTTAGCGCACCGGGGAGGAGGCTACACCTTC. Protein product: CASSLAHRGGGYTF.

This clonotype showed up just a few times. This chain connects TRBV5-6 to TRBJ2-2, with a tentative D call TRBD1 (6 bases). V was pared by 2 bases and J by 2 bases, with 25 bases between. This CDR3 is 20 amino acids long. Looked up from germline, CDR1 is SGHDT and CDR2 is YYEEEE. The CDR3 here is CASSLVLGQIFFPNTGELFF. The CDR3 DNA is TGTGCCAGCAGCTTAGTTCTCGGACAGATTTTTTTCCCCAACACCGGGGAGCTGTTTTTT. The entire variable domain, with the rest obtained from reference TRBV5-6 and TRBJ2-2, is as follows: DAGVTQSPTHLIKTRGQQVTLRCSPKSGHDTVSWYQQALGQGPQFIFQYYEEEERQRGNFPDRFSGHQFPNYSSELNVNALLLGDSALYLCASSLVLGQIFFPNTGELFFGEGSRLTVL.

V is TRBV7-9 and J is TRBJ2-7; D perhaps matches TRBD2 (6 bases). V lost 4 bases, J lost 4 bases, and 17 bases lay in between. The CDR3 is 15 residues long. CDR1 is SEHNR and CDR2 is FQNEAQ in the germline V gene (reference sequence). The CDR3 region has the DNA TGTGCCAGCAGCTCCGCTAACGCGGGAATATACGAGCAGTACTTC. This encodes CASSSANAGIYEQYF.

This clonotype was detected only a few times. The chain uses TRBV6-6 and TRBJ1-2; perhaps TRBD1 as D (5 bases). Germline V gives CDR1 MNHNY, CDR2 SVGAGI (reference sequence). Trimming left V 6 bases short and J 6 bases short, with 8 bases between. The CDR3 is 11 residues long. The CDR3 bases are TGTGCCAGCAGACAGACAGATGGCTACACCTTC. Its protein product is CASRQTDGYTF.

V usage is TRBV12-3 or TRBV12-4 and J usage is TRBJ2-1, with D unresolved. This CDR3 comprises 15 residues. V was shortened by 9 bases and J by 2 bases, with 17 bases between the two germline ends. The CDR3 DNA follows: TGTGCCAGTGCCCCACAAGGGTTCACCTACAATGAGCAGTTCTTC. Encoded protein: CASAPQGFTYNEQFF.

The CDR3 sequence: CSARGVLAGETQYF. The CDR3 nucleotides are TGCAGTGCTAGAGGGGTACTAGCGGGAGAGACCCAGTACTTC. The chain combines TRBV20-1 with TRBJ2-5, with 9 bases that match TRBD2. The ends lost 1 base at V and 4 bases at J; junction bases unmatched: 4. This CDR3 spans 14 amino acids. Per germline, CDR1 DFQATT and CDR2 SNEGSKA (reference sequence).

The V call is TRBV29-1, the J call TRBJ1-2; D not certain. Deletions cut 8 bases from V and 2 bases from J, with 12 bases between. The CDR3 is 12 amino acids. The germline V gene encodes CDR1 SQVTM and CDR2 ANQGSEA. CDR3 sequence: CSIKGGNYGYTF. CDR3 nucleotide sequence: TGCAGCATCAAGGGCGGCAACTATGGCTACACCTTC.

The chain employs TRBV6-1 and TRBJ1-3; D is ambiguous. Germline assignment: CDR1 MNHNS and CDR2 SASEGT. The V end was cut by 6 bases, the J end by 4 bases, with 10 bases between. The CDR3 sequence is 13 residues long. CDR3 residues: CASRSPPGNTIYF. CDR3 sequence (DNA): TGTGCCAGCAGATCTCCGCCCGGAAACACCATATATTTT.

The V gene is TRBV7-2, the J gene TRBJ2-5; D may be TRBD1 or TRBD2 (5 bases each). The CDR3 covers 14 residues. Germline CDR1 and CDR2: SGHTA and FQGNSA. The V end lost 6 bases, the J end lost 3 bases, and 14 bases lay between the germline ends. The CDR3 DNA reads TGTGCCAGCAGTTCGAGGGACCGGAAAGAGACCCAGTACTTC. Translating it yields CASSSRDRKETQYF. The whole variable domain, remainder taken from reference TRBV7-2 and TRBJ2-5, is GAGVSQSPSNKVTEKGKDVELRCDPISGHTALYWYRQSLGQGLEFLIYFQGNSAPDKSGLPSDRFSAERTGGSVSTLTIQRTQQEDSAVYLCASSSRDRKETQYFGPGTRLLVL.

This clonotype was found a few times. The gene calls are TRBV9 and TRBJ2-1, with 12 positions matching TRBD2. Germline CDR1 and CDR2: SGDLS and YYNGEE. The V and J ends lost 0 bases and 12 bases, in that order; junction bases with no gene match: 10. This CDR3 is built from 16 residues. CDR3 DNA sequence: TGTGCCAGCAGCGTAGAGGGCCTAGCGGGAGGGTATTGGCAGTTCTTC. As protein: CASSVEGLAGGYWQFF.

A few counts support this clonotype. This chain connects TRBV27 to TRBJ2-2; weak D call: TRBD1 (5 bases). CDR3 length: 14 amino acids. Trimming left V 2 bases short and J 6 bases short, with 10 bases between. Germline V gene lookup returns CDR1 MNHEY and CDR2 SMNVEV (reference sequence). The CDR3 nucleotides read TGTGCCAGCAGTTTAGGGGCAGGCTCCGGGGAGCTGTTTTTT. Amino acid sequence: CASSLGAGSGELFF.

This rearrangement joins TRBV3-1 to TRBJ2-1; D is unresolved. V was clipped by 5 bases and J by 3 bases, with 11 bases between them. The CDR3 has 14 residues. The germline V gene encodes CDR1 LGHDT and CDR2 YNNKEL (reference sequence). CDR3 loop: CASSLRVIYNEQFF. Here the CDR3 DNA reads TGTGCCAGCAGCTTAAGGGTAATCTACAATGAGCAGTTCTTC.

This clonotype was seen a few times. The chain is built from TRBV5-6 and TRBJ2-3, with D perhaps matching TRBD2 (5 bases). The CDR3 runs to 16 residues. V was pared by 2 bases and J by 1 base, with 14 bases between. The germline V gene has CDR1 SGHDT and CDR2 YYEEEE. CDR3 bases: TGTGCCAGCAGCTTTGTAAGCGGACCTCGCACAGATACGCAGTATTTT. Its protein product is CASSFVSGPRTDTQYF.

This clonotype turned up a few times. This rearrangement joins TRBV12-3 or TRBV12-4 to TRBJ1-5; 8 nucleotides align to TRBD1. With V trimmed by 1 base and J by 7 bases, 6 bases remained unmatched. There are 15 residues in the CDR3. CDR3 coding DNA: TGTGCCAGCAGTTTAGTAGCGACAGGGGTCCAGCCCCAGCATTTT. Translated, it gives CASSLVATGVQPQHF.